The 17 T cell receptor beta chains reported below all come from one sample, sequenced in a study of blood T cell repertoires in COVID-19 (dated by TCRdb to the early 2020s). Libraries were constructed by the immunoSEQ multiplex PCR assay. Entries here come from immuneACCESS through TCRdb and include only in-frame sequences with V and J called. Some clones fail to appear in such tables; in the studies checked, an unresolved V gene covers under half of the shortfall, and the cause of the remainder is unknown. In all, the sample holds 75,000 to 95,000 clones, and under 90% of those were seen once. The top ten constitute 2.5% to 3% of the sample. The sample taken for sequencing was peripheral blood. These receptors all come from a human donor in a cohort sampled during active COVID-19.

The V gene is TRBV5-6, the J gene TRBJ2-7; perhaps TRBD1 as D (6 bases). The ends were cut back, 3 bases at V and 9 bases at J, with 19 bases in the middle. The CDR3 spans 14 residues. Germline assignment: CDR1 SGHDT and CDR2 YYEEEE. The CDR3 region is CASSSSGGVEGQYF. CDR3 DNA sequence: TGTGCCAGCAGCTCGAGTGGGGGCGTCGAGGGGCAGTACTTC.

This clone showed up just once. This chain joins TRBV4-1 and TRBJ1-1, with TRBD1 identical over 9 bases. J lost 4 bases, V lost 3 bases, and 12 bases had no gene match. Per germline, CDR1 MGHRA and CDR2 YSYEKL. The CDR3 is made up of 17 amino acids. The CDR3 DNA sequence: TGCGCCAGCAGCCACTTAAGACAGGGGGTAATGAGCACTGAAGCTTTCTTT. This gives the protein CASSHLRQGVMSTEAFF.

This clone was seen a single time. The CDR3 protein is CASTSTGLSNQPQHF. CDR3 nucleotides: TGTGCCAGTACGAGTACAGGGTTGAGCAATCAGCCCCAGCATTTT. The chain joins TRBV19 to TRBJ1-5, with a weak D call TRBD1 (6 bases). The length of the CDR3 is 15 residues. Germline assignment: CDR1 LNHDA and CDR2 SQIVND (reference sequence). Trimming removed 7 bases from V and 1 base from J, with 14 bases in between.

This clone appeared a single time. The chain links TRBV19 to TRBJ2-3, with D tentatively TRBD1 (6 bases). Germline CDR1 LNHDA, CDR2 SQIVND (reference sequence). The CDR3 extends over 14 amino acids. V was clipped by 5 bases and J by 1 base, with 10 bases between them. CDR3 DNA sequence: TGTGCCAGTAGTTGGGGGCGCGGCACAGATACGCAGTATTTT. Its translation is CASSWGRGTDTQYF.

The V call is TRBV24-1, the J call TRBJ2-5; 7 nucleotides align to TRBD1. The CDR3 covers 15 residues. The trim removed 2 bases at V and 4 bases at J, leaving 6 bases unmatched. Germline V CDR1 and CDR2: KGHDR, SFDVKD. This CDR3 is CATSDYRQGRETQYF. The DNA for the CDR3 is TGTGCCACCAGTGATTATCGACAGGGTAGAGAGACCCAGTACTTC.

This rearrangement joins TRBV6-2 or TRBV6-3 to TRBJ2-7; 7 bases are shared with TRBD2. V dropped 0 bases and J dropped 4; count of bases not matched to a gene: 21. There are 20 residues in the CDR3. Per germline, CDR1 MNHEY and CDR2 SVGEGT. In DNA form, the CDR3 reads TGTGCCAGCAGTTACTCGATCTTGAATCCTCTAAGCGGGAACAATTACGAGCAGTACTTC. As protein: CASSYSILNPLSGNNYEQYF.

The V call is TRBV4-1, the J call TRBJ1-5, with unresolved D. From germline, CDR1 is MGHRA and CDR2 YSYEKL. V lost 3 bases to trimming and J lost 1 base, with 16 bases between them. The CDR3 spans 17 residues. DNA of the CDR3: TGCGCCAGCAGCCATTCCCCCTGTCGCGGGAGCAATCAGCCCCAGCATTTT. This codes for CASSHSPCRGSNQPQHF.

The CDR3 loop reads CASSLSGSNNEKLFF. The DNA for the CDR3 is TGTGCCAGCAGTTTGAGCGGGAGCAATAATGAAAAACTGTTTTTT. The genes are TRBV28 and TRBJ1-4; D unresolved. The CDR3 extends over 15 amino acids. V was cut by 3 bases and J by 4 bases, with 12 bases left in between. Germline V CDR1 and CDR2: MDHEN, SYDVKM.

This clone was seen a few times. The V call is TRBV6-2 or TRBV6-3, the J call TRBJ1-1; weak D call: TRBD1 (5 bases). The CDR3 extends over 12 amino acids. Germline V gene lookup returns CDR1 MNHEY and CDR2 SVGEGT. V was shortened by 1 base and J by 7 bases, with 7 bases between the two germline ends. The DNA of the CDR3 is TGTGCCAGCAGTTACTACACAGGTGAAGCTTTCTTT. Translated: CASSYYTGEAFF.

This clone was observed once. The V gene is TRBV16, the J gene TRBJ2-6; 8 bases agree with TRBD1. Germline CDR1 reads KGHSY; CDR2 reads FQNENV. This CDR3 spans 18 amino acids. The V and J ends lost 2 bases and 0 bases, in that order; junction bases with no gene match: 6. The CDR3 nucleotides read TGTGCCAGCAGCCAAGGACAGGGTGGGCGCTCTGGGGCCAACGTCCTGACTTTC. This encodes CASSQGQGGRSGANVLTF.

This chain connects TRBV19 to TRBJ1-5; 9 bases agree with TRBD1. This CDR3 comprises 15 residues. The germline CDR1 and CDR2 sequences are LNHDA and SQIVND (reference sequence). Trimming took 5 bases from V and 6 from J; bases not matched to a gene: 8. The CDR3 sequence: CASSAAGTGLQPQHF. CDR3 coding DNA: TGTGCCAGTAGTGCCGCCGGGACAGGGCTTCAGCCCCAGCATTTT.

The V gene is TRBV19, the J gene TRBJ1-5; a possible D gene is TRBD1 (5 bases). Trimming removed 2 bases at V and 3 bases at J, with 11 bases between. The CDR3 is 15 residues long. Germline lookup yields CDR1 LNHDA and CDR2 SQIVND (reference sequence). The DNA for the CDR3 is TGTGCCAGTAGTATACACTCGGGACTCAATCAGCCCCAGCATTTT. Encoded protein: CASSIHSGLNQPQHF.

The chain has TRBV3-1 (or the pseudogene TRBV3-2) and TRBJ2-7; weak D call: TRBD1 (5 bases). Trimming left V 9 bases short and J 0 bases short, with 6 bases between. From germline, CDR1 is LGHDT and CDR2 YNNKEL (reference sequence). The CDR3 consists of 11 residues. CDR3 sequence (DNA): TGTGCCAGTGGACACTCCTACGAGCAGTACTTC. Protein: CASGHSYEQYF.

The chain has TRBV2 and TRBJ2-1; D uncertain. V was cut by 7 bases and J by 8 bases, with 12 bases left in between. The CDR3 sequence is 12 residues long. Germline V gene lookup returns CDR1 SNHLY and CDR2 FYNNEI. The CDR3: CASTEVLYEQFF. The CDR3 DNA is TGTGCCAGCACCGAGGTACTATATGAGCAGTTCTTC.

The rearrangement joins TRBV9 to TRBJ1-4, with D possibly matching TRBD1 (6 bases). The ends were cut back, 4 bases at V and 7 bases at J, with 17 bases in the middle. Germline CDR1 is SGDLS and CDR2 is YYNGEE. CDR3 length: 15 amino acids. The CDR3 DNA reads TGTGCCAGCAGCCCACAGGGTAAGGGCATTGAAAAACTGTTTTTT. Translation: CASSPQGKGIEKLFF. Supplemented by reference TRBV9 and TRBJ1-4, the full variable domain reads DSGVTQTPKHLITATGQRVTLRCSPRSGDLSVYWYQQSLDQGLQFLIQYYNGEERAKGNILERFSAQQFPDLHSELNLSSLELGDSALYFCASSPQGKGIEKLFFGSGTQLSVL.

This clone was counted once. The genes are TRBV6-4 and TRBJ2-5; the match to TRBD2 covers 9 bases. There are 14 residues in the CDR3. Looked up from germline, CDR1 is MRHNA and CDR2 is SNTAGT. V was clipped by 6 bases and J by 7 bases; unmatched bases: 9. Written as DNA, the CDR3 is TGTGCCAGCAGGGGTAGCGGGAGTCGGGGGACCCAGTACTTC. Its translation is CASRGSGSRGTQYF.

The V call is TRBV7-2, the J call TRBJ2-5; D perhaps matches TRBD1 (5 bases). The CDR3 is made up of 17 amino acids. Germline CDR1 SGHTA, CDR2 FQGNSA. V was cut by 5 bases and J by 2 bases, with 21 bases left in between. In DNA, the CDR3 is TGTGCCAGCAGCGAAACAGGCCTATCCCCTCGACAAGAGACCCAGTACTTC. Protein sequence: CASSETGLSPRQETQYF. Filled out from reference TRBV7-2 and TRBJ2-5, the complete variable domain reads GAGVSQSPSNKVTEKGKDVELRCDPISGHTALYWYRQSLGQGLEFLIYFQGNSAPDKSGLPSDRFSAERTGGSVSTLTIQRTQQEDSAVYLCASSETGLSPRQETQYFGPGTRLLVL.